One and the same sample provided the 21 T cell receptor beta chains below, sequenced in a study of STAT3 mutations in large granular lymphocyte leukemia. Whole-study findings and limits: Every T-LGLL patient had at least one immunodominant TCRbeta clonotype.

The table came from immunoSEQ multiplex PCR; TCRdb's copy has only in-frame clones and leaves some out. The data contain 30,000 to 35,000 clones, about 83% of them seen just once; the ten biggest clones take up 30%. The antigens these receptors bind are not known. Source material: peripheral blood mononuclear cells. Every receptor here comes from a woman between 45 and 65 years old with T-cell large granular lymphocyte leukemia. Some clones in this sample may be carry-over from other donors' samples.

V is TRBV6-5 and J is TRBJ1-5; D unclear. Germline CDR1 reads MNHEY; CDR2 reads SVGAGI. This CDR3 has 13 residues. Trimming cost V 2 bases and J 4 bases, with 6 bases left between them. CDR3 sequence: CASSYLRNQPQHF. Here the CDR3 DNA reads TGTGCCAGCAGTTACCTCAGGAATCAGCCCCAGCATTTT.

This clone has more than one count but fewer than ten. J is TRBJ1-5 and V is TRBV6-1; 9 bases fit TRBD1. The junction had 10 bases not matched to a gene; V was cut back by 4 bases and J by 6 bases. The CDR3 is 16 residues long. Germline CDR1 is MNHNS and CDR2 is SASEGT. CDR3 residues: CASSVGQGVLAQPQHF. The CDR3 bases are TGTGCCAGCAGTGTGGGACAGGGTGTATTAGCTCAGCCCCAGCATTTT.

The chain has TRBV28 and TRBJ2-7; D may be TRBD2 (5 bases). CDR3 size: 15 residues. Germline CDR1 reads MDHEN; CDR2 reads SYDVKM. V dropped 6 bases and J dropped 0 bases, with 15 bases sitting between them. Here the CDR3 reads CASSSSGSSSYEQYF. For the CDR3, the DNA is TGTGCCAGCAGCTCCAGCGGATCTAGCTCCTACGAGCAGTACTTC.

The chain recombines TRBV28 with TRBJ2-2; 8 bases match TRBD2. Germline V lookup: CDR1 MDHEN, CDR2 SYDVKM. Trimming took 6 bases from V and 5 from J; bases not matched to a gene: 11. There are 16 residues in the CDR3. The CDR3 sequence: CASSIAGLVGTGELFF. The CDR3 region has the DNA TGTGCCAGCAGCATCGCGGGACTAGTGGGGACCGGGGAGCTGTTTTTT.

The chain is built from TRBV18 and TRBJ2-1; TRBD2 aligns across 14 bases. The V segment lost 4 bases and the J segment 5 bases; nucleotides outside the gene matches: 7. This CDR3 contains 17 residues. CDR1 is KGHSH, CDR2 LQKENI, per germline. CDR3 DNA sequence: TGTGCCAGCTCACGATCAGGACTAGCGGGAGGTAACAATGAGCAGTTCTTC. Encoded protein: CASSRSGLAGGNNEQFF.

V usage is TRBV7-8 and J usage is TRBJ2-5; tentatively, D is TRBD1 or TRBD2 (5 bases each). The CDR3 covers 14 residues. Germline V lookup: CDR1 SGHVS, CDR2 FQNEAQ. Trimming stripped 1 base from V and 5 bases from J, with 11 bases between. CDR3 amino acids: CASSLEEGWETQYF. As DNA, the CDR3 is TGTGCCAGCAGCTTAGAAGAGGGGTGGGAGACCCAGTACTTC. Full variable domain (outside the CDR3, taken from reference TRBV7-8 and TRBJ2-5): GAGVSQSPRYKVAKRGQDVALRCDPISGHVSLFWYQQALGQGPEFLTYFQNEAQLDKSGLPSDRFFAERPEGSVSTLKIQRTQQEDSAVYLCASSLEEGWETQYFGPGTRLLVL.

This CDR3 is CATSFGQPSYEQYF. As DNA, the CDR3 is TGTGCCACCAGCTTTGGACAGCCTTCCTACGAGCAGTACTTC. The chain combines TRBV15 with TRBJ2-7; weak D call: TRBD1 (6 bases). The CDR3 loop spans 14 amino acids. Trimming removed 5 bases at V and 1 base at J, with 12 bases between. The germline CDR1 and CDR2 sequences are LNHNV and YYDKDF (reference sequence).

The CDR3 protein is CASSVGPGTSPYEQYF. Written as DNA, the CDR3 is TGTGCCAGCAGCGTAGGTCCCGGGACTAGTCCCTACGAGCAGTACTTC. The rearrangement joins TRBV9 to TRBJ2-7, with 8 bases lining up with TRBD2. The CDR3 covers 16 residues. Losses at the gene ends were 0 bases for V and 2 bases for J; bases not matched to a gene: 7. Germline lookup yields CDR1 SGDLS and CDR2 YYNGEE.

This chain connects TRBV7-9 to TRBJ2-3, with 7 bases that match TRBD1. J gave up 0 bases and V 4 bases, and 7 bases lay outside the gene matches. The length of the CDR3 is 16 residues. Germline assignment: CDR1 SEHNR and CDR2 FQNEAQ (reference sequence). As DNA, the CDR3 is TGTGCCAGCAGCTCAAGACAGGGTGGCAGCACAGATACGCAGTATTTT. Its translation is CASSSRQGGSTDTQYF.

V gene TRBV7-2 combines with J gene TRBJ1-3; D not certain. Germline V gene sequence: CDR1 SGHTA, CDR2 FQGNSA. The CDR3 length is 15 residues. V lost 2 bases and J 2 bases, leaving 10 bases between the germline ends. CDR3 residues: CASSLSGIPGNTIYF. CDR3 DNA: TGTGCCAGCAGCTTAAGCGGGATACCTGGAAACACCATATATTTT.

The V call is TRBV7-2, the J call TRBJ1-2, with D perhaps matching TRBD1 (6 bases). CDR1 and CDR2 (germline): SGHTA, FQGNSA. The CDR3 extends over 14 amino acids. V was cut by 4 bases and J by 6 bases, with 15 bases left in between. CDR3 amino acids: CASSSYREVDGYTF. In DNA, the CDR3 is TGTGCCAGCAGCTCCTACAGGGAGGTAGATGGCTACACCTTC.

The chain has TRBV19 and TRBJ1-2; unclear D gene. This CDR3 contains 13 residues. CDR1 and CDR2 (germline): LNHDA, SQIVND (reference sequence). Trimming left V 8 bases short and J 7 bases short, with 17 bases between. As DNA, the CDR3 is TGTGCCAGTTTCCGTCACGGAAGCGGTGGCTACACCTTC. Its protein is CASFRHGSGGYTF.

The gene calls are TRBV5-8 and TRBJ2-5, with 11 positions matching TRBD2. J lost 5 bases, V lost 4 bases, and 10 bases had no gene match. There are 16 residues in the CDR3. Germline V CDR1 and CDR2: SGHTS, YDEGEE. The CDR3 protein is CASSADLTSGTETQYF. DNA for the CDR3: TGTGCCAGCAGCGCCGACCTGACTAGCGGGACGGAGACCCAGTACTTC.

The V and J genes are TRBV7-9 and TRBJ1-2; the D gene is possibly TRBD1 (5 bases). V gave up 6 bases and J gave up 8 bases, with 13 bases separating them. The CDR3 length is 12 residues. Germline lookup yields CDR1 SEHNR and CDR2 FQNEAQ (reference sequence). As DNA, the CDR3 is TGTGCCAGCAGTAATCCACGACAGGGCTACACCTTC. The encoded protein is CASSNPRQGYTF.

V is TRBV5-1 and J is TRBJ1-3; the D gene is possibly TRBD1 (6 bases). The V gene lost 1 base and the J gene lost 2 bases, with 7 bases spanning the gap. Germline V lookup: CDR1 SGHRS, CDR2 YFSETQ. There are 14 residues in the CDR3. The CDR3 loop is CASSLNRAGNTIYF. DNA for the CDR3: TGCGCCAGCAGCTTGAACAGGGCTGGAAACACCATATATTTT.

The rearrangement joins TRBV5-1 to TRBJ2-3; 9 bases are a match to TRBD1. CDR1 and CDR2 from the germline V gene are SGHRS and YFSETQ. The CDR3 has 17 residues. V lost 4 bases and J lost 3; bases outside the gene matches: 12. The CDR3 region is CASSGGPGQGGTDTQYF. Here the CDR3 DNA reads TGCGCCAGCAGCGGCGGCCCGGGACAGGGAGGTACAGATACGCAGTATTTT. The full variable domain, in which reference TRBV5-1 and TRBJ2-3 provide the parts outside the CDR3, is KAGVTQTPRYLIKTRGQQVTLSCSPISGHRSVSWYQQTPGQGLQFLFEYFSETQRNKGNFPGRFSGRQFSNSRSEMNVSTLELGDSALYLCASSGGPGQGGTDTQYFGPGTRLTVL.

The V and J genes are TRBV18 and TRBJ2-3, with D possibly matching TRBD2 (5 bases). Trimming took 4 bases from V and 0 from J, leaving 8 bases between them. The germline V gene encodes CDR1 KGHSH and CDR2 LQKENI. CDR3 length: 14 residues. The CDR3 bases are TGTGCCAGCTCACGAGGGTCTAGCACAGATACGCAGTATTTT. Its protein is CASSRGSSTDTQYF.

V and J are TRBV7-2 and TRBJ1-5; D remains unclear. V was trimmed by 2 bases and J by 2 bases, leaving 4 bases between them. This CDR3 comprises 13 residues. Germline lookup yields CDR1 SGHTA and CDR2 FQGNSA. The CDR3: CASSLRGNQPQHF. Written as DNA, the CDR3 is TGTGCCAGCAGCTTACGGGGCAATCAGCCCCAGCATTTT.

This chain uses TRBV10-3 with TRBJ2-7; D is undetermined. From germline, CDR1 is ENHRY and CDR2 SYGVKD. The CDR3 contains 14 residues. The V and J ends lost 2 bases and 1 base respectively, with 9 bases between them. CDR3 nucleotides: TGTGCCATCAGTGAGGTCAGTAATTCCTACGAGCAGTACTTC. Its translation: CAISEVSNSYEQYF.

CDR3 nucleotides: TGTGCCAGCAGCTGGGACAGTAACTATGGCTACACCTTC. Its protein product is CASSWDSNYGYTF. V is TRBV7-2 and J is TRBJ1-2; the match to TRBD1 covers 7 bases. The CDR3 totals 13 residues. Germline V gene data show CDR1 as SGHTA and CDR2 as FQGNSA. Trimming cost V 4 bases and J 1 base; bases outside gene matches: 0.

The chain couples TRBV5-4 to TRBJ2-1; maybe TRBD2 (6 bases). The CDR3 is made up of 16 amino acids. Germline lookup yields CDR1 SGHNT and CDR2 YYREEE (reference sequence). V lost 4 bases, J lost 9 bases, and 23 bases lay in between. In DNA, the CDR3 is TGTGCCAGCAGCCGGAACGCGGGACGGGTCGGCGGTGAGCAGTTCTTC. Amino acids: CASSRNAGRVGGEQFF.